The present entry profiles one T cell receptor (beta chain) with its context. Antigen unknown. The germline CDR1 and CDR2 sequences are MNHNS and SASEGT. J gave up 4 bases and V 5 bases, and 4 bases lay outside the gene matches. This CDR3 spans 14 amino acids. This entry is derived from a study of OX40 agonist ivuxolimab in advanced cancers. About the study: Ivuxolimab doses were 0.01, 0.1, 0.3, 1.5, 3 or 10 mg/kg every 2 weeks. Patients with prior anti-PD-1, anti-PD-L1 or anti-CTLA-4 therapy were eligible; roughly 40% had some. General observations from the study: Nonresponders, in some cases, also had low normalized T-cell clonal expansion. By week 6 at 0.1 to 3.0 mg/kg, blood CD4+ and CD8+ T cells had expanded clonally.

Sequencing was performed with immunoSEQ multiplex PCR; in TCRdb, only in-frame clones are kept and a portion is missing. Among some 58,000 clones, about 85% were seen once, and the ten largest hold around 0.8%. The TCR comes from an adult with an advanced solid tumor such as melanoma, head and neck, liver or kidney cancer. The rearrangement uses TRBV6-1 and TRBJ2-5, with TRBD1 identical over 10 bases. Sequenced here: CD4+ or CD8+ T cells sorted from blood, sampled in a trial of the OX40 agonist ivuxolimab. The CDR3 is CASSPGQGRETQYF. The CDR3 nucleotides read TGTGCCAGCAGTCCGGGACAGGGGAGAGAGACCCAGTACTTC.